This T cell receptor beta chain was profiled in a study of blood T cell repertoires in COVID-19. About the research overall: Italy, Spain and the United States were the sources of the convalescent and acute COVID-19 samples. T cells, B-cell-depleted T cells, or PBMCs supplied cDNA or gDNA.

Authors' data handling: Amplifying reference gene primers gave estimates of nucleated cell counts. Some clones are missing from TCRdb's copy, which holds only in-frame ones; the method was immunoSEQ multiplex PCR. V and J calls and clone size follow that table, whereas D and trimming were derived from the DNA. The sample contains approximately 220,000 clones, 80% to 90% of which appear only once. J was trimmed by 1 base and V by 5 bases; bases with no gene match: 8. Germline V lookup: CDR1 SGHTA, CDR2 FQGNSA. This CDR3 contains 17 residues. Study members were between roughly 18 and 100 years old and lived in approximately 25 US regions.

The receptor was isolated from a woman aged 18-35 years in a cohort exposed to, infected with or recovered from COVID-19 (not recorded which). The chain uses TRBV7-2 and TRBJ2-3; 11 positions agree with TRBD2. What was sequenced was PBMCs or T cells enriched from blood (not recorded which). The CDR3: CASSTSSGGPRTDTQYF. The CDR3 region has the DNA TGTGCCAGCAGCACCTCTAGCGGGGGGCCCCGCACAGATACGCAGTATTTT. Looking up the rest from reference TRBV7-2 and TRBJ2-3 gives the full variable domain: GAGVSQSPSNKVTEKGKDVELRCDPISGHTALYWYRQSLGQGLEFLIYFQGNSAPDKSGLPSDRFSAERTGGSVSTLTIQRTQQEDSAVYLCASSTSSGGPRTDTQYFGPGTRLTVL.